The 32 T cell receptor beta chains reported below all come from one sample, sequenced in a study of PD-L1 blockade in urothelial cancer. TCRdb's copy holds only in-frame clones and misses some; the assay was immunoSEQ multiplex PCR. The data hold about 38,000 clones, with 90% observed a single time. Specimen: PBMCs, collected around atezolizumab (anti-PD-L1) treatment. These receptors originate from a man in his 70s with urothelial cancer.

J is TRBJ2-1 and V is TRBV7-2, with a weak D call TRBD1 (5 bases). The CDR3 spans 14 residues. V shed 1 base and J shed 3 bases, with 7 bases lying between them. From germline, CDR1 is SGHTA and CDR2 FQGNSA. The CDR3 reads CASSLVGHYNEQFF. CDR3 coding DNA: TGTGCCAGCAGCTTAGTCGGACACTACAATGAGCAGTTCTTC.

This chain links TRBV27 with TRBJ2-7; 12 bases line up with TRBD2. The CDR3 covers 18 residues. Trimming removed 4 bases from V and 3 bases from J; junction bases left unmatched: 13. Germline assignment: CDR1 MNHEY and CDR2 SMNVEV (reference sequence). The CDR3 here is CASSSNQPTSGRIYEQYF. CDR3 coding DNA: TGTGCCAGCAGTTCTAACCAACCCACTAGCGGGAGGATCTACGAGCAGTACTTC.

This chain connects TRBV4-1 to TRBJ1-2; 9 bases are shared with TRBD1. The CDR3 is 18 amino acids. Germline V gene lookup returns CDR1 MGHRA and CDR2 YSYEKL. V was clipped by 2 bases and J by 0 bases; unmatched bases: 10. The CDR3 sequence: CASSQLSPGTGSNYGYTF. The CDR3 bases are TGCGCCAGCAGCCAACTTAGCCCCGGGACAGGGTCTAACTATGGCTACACCTTC.

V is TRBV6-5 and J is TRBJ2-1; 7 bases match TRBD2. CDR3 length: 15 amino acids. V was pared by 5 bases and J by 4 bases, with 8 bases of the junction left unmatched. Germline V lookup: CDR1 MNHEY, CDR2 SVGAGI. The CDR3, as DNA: TGTGCCAGCAGTAGACCGGGACTATCGTACAATGAGCAGTTCTTC. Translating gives CASSRPGLSYNEQFF.

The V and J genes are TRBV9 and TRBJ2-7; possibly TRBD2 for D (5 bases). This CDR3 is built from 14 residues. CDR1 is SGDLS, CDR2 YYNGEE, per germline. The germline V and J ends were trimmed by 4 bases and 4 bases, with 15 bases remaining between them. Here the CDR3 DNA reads TGTGCCAGCAGCAAAATTTCGGGAAGTTACGAGCAGTACTTC. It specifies CASSKISGSYEQYF.

CDR3 residues: CASSLSMSSYNEQFF. CDR3 DNA sequence: TGTGCCAGCAGCCTAAGTATGAGCTCCTACAATGAGCAGTTCTTC. The chain links TRBV7-4 to TRBJ2-1; D gene uncertain. Germline CDR1 is SGHVT and CDR2 is SQSDAQ. V dropped 5 bases and J dropped 0 bases, with 11 bases sitting between them. CDR3 size: 15 residues.

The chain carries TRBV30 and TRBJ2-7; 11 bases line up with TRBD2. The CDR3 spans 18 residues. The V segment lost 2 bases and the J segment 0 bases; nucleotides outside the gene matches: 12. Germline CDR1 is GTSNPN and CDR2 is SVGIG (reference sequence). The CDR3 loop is CAWSTGTSGLSFSYEQYF. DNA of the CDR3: TGTGCCTGGAGTACCGGGACTAGCGGACTCTCCTTCTCCTACGAGCAGTACTTC.

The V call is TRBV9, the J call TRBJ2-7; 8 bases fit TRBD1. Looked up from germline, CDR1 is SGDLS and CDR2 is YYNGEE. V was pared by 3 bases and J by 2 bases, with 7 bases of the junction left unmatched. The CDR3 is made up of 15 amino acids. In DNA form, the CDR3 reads TGTGCCAGCAGCGCCAAACCGGGACAGGCCTACGAGCAGTACTTC. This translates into CASSAKPGQAYEQYF.

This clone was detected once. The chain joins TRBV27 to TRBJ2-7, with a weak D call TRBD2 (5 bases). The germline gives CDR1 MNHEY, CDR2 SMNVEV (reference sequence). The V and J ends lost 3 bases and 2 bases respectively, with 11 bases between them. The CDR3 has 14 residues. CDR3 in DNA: TGTGCCAGCAGTTTGGTTGGAGGTCCCTACGAGCAGTACTTC. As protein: CASSLVGGPYEQYF.

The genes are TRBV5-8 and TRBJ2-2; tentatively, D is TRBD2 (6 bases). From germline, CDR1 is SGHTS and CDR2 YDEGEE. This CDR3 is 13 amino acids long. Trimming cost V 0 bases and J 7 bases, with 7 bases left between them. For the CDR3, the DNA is TGTGCCAGCAGCTTGGGCGGGATCGGGGAGCTGTTTTTT. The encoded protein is CASSLGGIGELFF.

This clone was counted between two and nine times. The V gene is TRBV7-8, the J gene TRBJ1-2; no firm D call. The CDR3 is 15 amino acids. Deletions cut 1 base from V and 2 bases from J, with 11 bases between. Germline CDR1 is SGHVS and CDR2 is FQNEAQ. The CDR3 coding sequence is TGTGCCAGCAGCTTAGGGAGCGGTAGGAACTATGGCTACACCTTC. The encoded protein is CASSLGSGRNYGYTF.

The CDR3 DNA reads as TGTGCCAGCAGCTCCGTGGTTGAGGGCGCCGGGGAGCTGTTTTTT. Translated: CASSSVVEGAGELFF. The genes are TRBV7-2 and TRBJ2-2; tentative D call: TRBD2 (5 bases). V was pared by 4 bases and J by 6 bases, with 15 bases between. The CDR3 totals 15 residues. In germline, CDR1 is SGHTA, CDR2 FQGNSA.

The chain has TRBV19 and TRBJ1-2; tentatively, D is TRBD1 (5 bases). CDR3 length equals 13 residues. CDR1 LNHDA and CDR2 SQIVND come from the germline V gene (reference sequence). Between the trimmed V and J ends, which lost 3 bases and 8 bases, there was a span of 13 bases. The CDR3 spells CASSMDTYWGYTF. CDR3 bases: TGTGCCAGTAGTATGGACACCTACTGGGGCTACACCTTC.

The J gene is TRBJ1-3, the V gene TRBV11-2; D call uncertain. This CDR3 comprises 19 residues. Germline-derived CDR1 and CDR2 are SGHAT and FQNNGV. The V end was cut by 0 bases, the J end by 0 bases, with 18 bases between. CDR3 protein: CASSLEGRQGASSGNTIYF. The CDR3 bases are TGTGCCAGCAGCTTAGAGGGCAGGCAAGGCGCCAGCTCTGGAAACACCATATATTTT.

This CDR3 is CASSLGGLAATDTQYF. The CDR3 DNA sequence: TGTGCCAGCAGCTTAGGAGGGCTAGCGGCCACAGATACGCAGTATTTT. This rearrangement joins TRBV11-2 to TRBJ2-3; 7 bases fit TRBD2. CDR1 is SGHAT, CDR2 FQNNGV, per germline. The ends lost 1 base at V and 2 bases at J; junction bases unmatched: 6. CDR3 length equals 16 residues.

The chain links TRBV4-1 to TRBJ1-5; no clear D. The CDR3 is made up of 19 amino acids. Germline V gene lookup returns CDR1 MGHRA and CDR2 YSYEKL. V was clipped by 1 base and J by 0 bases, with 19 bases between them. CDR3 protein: CASSQGPPGSSRSNQPQHF. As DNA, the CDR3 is TGCGCCAGCAGCCAAGGGCCCCCCGGGAGTTCCCGTAGCAATCAGCCCCAGCATTTT.

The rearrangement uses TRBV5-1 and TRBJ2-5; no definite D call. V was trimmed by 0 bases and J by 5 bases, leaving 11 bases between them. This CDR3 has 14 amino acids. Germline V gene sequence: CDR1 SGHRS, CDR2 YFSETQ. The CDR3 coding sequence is TGCGCCAGCAGCTTGGCTGGATACGGGGAGACCCAGTACTTC. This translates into CASSLAGYGETQYF.

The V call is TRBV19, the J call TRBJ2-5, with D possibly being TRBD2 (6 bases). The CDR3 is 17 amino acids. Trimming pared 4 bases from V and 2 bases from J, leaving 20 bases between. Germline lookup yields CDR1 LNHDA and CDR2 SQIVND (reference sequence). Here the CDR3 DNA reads TGTGCCAGTAGTAGCCGGCGCGGCGGGGCGTTACAAGAGACCCAGTACTTC. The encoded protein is CASSSRRGGALQETQYF.

The chain's CDR3 is CASSLPPSLAGKADTQYF. The CDR3 bases are TGTGCCAGCAGTTTACCCCCCTCCCTAGCGGGAAAAGCAGATACGCAGTATTTT. J is TRBJ2-3 and V is TRBV27; 9 bases map to TRBD2. The CDR3 is made up of 18 amino acids. Germline V gives CDR1 MNHEY, CDR2 SMNVEV (reference sequence). V was pared by 2 bases and J by 4 bases, with 13 bases of the junction left unmatched.

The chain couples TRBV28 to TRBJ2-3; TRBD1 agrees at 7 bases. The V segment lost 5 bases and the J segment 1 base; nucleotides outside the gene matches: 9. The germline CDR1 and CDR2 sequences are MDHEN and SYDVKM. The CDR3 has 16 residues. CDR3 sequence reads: CASSQNPGTGTDTQYF. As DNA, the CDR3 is TGTGCCAGCAGTCAAAATCCCGGGACAGGCACAGATACGCAGTATTTT. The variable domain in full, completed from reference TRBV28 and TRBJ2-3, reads DVKVTQSSRYLVKRTGEKVFLECVQDMDHENMFWYRQDPGLGLRLIYFSYDVKMKEKGDIPEGYSVSREKKERFSLILESASTNQTSMYLCASSQNPGTGTDTQYFGPGTRLTVL.

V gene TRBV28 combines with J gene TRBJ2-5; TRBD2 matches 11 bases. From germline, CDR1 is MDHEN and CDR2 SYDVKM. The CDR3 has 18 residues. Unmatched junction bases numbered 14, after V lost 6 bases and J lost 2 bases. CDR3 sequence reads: CASRSGRLAGGPQETQYF. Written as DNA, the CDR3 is TGTGCCAGCAGGTCCGGGAGGCTAGCGGGGGGACCTCAAGAGACCCAGTACTTC.

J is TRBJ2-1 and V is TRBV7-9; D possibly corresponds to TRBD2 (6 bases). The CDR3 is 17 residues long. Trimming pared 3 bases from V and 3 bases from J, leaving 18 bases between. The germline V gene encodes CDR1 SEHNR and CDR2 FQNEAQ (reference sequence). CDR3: CASSFGGLGGVYNEQFF. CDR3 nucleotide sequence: TGTGCCAGCAGCTTCGGAGGCCTAGGCGGGGTCTACAATGAGCAGTTCTTC.

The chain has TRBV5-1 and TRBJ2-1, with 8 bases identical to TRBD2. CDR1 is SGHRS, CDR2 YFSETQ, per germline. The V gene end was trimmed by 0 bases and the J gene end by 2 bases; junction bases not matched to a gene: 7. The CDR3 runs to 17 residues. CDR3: CASSLAPVTSAYNEQFF. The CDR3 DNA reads TGCGCCAGCAGCTTGGCCCCCGTGACTAGCGCCTACAATGAGCAGTTCTTC.

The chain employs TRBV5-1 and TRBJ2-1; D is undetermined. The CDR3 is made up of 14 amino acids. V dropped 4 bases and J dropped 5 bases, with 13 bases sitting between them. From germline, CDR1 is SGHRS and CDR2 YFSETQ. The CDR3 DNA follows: TGCGCCAGCAGCATAGGCCTGACACACAATGAGCAGTTCTTC. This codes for CASSIGLTHNEQFF.

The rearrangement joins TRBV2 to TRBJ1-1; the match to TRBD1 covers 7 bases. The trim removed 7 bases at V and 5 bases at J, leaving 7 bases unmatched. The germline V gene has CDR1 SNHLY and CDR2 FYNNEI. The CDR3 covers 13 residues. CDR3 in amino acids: CASNQGGRTEAFF. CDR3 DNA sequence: TGTGCCAGCAACCAGGGGGGAAGGACTGAAGCTTTCTTT.

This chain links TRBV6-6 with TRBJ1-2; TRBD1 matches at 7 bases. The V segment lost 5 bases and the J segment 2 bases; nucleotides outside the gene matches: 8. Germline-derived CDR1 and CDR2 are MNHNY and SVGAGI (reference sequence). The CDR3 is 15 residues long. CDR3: CASSPRQGRNYGYTF. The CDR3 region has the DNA TGTGCCAGCAGTCCCCGACAGGGAAGGAACTATGGCTACACCTTC.

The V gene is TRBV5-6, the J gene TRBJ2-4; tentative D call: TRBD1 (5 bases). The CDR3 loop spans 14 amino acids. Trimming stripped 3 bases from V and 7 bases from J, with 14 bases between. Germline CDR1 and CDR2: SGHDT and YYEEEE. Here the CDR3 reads CASSSRLDINIQYF. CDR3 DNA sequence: TGTGCCAGCAGCTCGCGATTGGACATTAACATTCAGTACTTC.

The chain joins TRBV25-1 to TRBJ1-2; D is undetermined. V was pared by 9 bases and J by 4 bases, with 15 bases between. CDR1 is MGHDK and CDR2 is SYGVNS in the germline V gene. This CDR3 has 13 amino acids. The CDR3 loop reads CASTSDWGYGYTF. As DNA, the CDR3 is TGTGCCAGTACATCGGACTGGGGCTATGGCTACACCTTC.

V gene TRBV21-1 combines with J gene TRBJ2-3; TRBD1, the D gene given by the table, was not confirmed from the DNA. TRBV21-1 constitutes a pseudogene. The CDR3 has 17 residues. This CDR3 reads CASSTGWGGASTDTQYF. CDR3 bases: TGTGCCAGCAGCACCGGGTGGGGCGGAGCTAGCACAGATACGCAGTATTTT.

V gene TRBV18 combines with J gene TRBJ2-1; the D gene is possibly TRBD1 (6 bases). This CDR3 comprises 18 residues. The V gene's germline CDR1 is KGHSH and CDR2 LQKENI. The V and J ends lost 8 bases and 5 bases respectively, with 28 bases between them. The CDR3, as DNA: TGTGCCAGCGGCACCGGGACACCAGCGGCATGGGTGAACAATGAGCAGTTCTTC. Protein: CASGTGTPAAWVNNEQFF.

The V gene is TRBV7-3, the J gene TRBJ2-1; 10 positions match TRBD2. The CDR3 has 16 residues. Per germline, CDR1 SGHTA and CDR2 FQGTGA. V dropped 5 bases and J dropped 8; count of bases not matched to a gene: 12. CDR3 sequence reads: CASSKGLAAQDYEQFF. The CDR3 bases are TGTGCCAGCAGCAAAGGACTAGCGGCCCAGGACTATGAGCAGTTCTTC.

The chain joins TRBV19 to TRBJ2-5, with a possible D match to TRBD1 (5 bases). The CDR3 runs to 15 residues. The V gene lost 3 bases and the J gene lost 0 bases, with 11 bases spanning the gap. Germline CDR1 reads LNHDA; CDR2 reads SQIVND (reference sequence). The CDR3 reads CASSIGQGYQETQYF. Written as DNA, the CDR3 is TGTGCCAGTAGTATCGGGCAGGGATACCAAGAGACCCAGTACTTC.